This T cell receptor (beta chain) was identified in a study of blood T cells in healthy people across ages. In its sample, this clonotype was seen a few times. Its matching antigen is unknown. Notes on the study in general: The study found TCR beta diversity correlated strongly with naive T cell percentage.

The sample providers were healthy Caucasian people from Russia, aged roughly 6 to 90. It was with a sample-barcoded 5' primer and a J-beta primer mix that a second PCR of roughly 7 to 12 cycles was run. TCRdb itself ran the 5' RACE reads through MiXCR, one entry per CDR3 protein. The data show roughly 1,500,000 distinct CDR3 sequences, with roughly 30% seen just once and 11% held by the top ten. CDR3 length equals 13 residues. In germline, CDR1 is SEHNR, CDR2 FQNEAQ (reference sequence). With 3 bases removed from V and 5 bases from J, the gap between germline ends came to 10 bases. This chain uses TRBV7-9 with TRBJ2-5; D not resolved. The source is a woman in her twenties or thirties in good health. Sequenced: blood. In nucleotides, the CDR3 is TGTGCCAGCAGCTTCGCTAGTGAGGAGACCCAGTACTTC. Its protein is CASSFASEETQYF.